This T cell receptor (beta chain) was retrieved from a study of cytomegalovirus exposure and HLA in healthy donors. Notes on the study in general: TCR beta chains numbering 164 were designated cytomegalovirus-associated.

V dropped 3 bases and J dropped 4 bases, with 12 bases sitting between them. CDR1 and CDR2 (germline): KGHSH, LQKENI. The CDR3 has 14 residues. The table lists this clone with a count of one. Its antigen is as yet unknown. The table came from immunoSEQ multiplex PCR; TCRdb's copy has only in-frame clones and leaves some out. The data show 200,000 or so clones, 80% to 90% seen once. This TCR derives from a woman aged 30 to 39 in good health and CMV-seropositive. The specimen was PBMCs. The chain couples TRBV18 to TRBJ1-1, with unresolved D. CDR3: CASSPWASSTEAFF. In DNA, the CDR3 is TGTGCCAGCTCACCCTGGGCCAGCAGCACTGAAGCTTTCTTT.